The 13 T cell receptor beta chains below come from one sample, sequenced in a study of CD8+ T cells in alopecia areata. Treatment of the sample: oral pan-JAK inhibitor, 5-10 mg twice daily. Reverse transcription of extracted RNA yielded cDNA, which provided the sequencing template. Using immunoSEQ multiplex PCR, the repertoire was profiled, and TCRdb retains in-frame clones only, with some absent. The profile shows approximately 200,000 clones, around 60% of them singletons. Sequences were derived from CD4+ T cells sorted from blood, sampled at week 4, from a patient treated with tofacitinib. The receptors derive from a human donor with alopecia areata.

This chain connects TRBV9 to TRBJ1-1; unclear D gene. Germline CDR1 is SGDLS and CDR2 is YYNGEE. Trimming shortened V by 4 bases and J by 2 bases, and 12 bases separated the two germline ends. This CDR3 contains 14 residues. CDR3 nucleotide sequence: TGTGCCAGCAGCAAAGAGCTCACCAACACTGAAGCTTTCTTT. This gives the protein CASSKELTNTEAFF.

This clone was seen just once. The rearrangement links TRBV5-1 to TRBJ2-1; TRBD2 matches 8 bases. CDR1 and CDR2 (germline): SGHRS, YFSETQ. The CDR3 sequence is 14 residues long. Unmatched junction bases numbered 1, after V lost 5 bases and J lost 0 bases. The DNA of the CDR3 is TGCGCCAGCAGTAGCGGGGACTCCTACAATGAGCAGTTCTTC. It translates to CASSSGDSYNEQFF.

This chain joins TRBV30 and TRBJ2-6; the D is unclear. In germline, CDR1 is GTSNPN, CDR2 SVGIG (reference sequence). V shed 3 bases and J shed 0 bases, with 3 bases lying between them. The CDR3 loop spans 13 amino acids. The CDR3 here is CAWRLSGANVLTF. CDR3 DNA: TGTGCCTGGAGACTCTCTGGGGCCAACGTCCTGACTTTC.

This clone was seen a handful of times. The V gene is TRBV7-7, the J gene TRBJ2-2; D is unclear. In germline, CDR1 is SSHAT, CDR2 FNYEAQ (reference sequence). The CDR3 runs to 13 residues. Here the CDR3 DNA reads TGTGCTACCTCGGCCTCGAACACCGGGGAGCTGTTTTTT. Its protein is CATSASNTGELFF.

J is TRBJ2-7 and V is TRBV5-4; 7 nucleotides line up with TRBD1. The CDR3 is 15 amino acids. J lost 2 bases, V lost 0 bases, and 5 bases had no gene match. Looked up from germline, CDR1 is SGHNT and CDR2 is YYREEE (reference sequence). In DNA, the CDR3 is TGTGCCAGCAGCTTGGTTGGACAGGTCCCCTACGAGCAGTACTTC. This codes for CASSLVGQVPYEQYF.

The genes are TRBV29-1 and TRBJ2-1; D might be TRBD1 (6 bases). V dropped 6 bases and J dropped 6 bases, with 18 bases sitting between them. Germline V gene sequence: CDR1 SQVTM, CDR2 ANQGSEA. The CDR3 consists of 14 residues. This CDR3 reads CSVGVRGAGNEQFF. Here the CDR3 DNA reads TGCAGCGTGGGGGTCAGGGGCGCGGGCAATGAGCAGTTCTTC.

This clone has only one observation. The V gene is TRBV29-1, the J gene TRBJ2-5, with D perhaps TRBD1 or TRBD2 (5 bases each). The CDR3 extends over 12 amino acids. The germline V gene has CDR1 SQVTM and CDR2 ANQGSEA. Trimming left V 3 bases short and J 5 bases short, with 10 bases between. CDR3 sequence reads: CSVDRERETQYF. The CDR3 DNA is TGCAGCGTTGACAGGGAGCGGGAGACCCAGTACTTC.

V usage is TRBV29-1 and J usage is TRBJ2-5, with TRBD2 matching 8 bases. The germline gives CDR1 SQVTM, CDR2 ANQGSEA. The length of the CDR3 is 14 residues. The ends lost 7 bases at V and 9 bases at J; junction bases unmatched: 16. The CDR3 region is CSALGLGLGGAQYF. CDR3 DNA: TGCAGCGCTCTAGGACTGGGACTCGGGGGGGCCCAGTACTTC. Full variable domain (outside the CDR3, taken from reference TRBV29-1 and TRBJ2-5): SAVISQKPSRDICQRGTSLTIQCQVDSQVTMMFWYRQQPGQSLTLIATANQGSEATYESGFVIDKFPISRPNLTFSTLTVSNMSPEDSSIYLCSALGLGLGGAQYFGPGTRLLVL.

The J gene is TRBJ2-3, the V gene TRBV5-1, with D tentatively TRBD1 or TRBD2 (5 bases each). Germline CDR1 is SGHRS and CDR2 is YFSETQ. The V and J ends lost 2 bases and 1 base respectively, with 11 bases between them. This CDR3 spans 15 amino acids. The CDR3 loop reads CASSFSRGGTDTQYF. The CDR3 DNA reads TGCGCCAGCAGCTTTTCTCGAGGGGGCACAGATACGCAGTATTTT.

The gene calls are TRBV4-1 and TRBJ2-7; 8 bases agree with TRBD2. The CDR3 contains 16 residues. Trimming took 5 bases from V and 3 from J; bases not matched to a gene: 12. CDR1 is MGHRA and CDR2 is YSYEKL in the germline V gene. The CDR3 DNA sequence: TGCGCCAGCAGCAGGCCCACCGGGAGGGGCGACTACGAGCAGTACTTC. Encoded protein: CASSRPTGRGDYEQYF.

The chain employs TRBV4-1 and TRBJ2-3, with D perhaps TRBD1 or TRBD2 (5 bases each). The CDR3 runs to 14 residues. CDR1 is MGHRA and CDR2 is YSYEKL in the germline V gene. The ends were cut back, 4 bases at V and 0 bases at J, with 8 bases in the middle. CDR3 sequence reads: CASSLGESTDTQYF. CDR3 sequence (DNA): TGCGCCAGCAGCCTGGGGGAGAGCACAGATACGCAGTATTTT.

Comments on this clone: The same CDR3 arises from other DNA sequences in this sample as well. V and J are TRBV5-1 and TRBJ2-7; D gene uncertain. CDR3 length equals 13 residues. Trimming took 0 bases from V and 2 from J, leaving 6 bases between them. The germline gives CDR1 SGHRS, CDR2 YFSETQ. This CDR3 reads CASSLDSTYEQYF. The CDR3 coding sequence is TGCGCCAGCAGCTTGGACAGTACCTACGAGCAGTACTTC. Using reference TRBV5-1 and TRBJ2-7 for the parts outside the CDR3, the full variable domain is KAGVTQTPRYLIKTRGQQVTLSCSPISGHRSVSWYQQTPGQGLQFLFEYFSETQRNKGNFPGRFSGRQFSNSRSEMNVSTLELGDSALYLCASSLDSTYEQYFGPGTRLTVT.

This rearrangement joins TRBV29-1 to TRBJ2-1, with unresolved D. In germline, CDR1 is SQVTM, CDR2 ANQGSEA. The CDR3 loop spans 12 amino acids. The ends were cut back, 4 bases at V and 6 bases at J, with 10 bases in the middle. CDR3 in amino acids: CSVVRVFNEQFF. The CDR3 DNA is TGCAGCGTTGTAAGGGTATTCAATGAGCAGTTCTTC.